One sample yielded the 8 T cell receptor beta chains listed below, sequenced in a study of graft-versus-host responses after intestinal transplantation. Their antigens remain unidentified. Only in-frame clones appear in the TCRdb table, and some are missing; sequencing was by immunoSEQ multiplex PCR. The sample carries 80,000 to 95,000 clones, approximately 94% recorded once. The sample consisted of unstimulated CD8+ T cells sorted from spleen or lymph node cells, taken before intestinal transplant. The receptor source for this set is a human donor who received an intestinal transplant.

The rearrangement joins TRBV7-9 to TRBJ2-1; TRBD1 matches 7 bases. The CDR3 length is 15 residues. J gave up 6 bases and V 5 bases, and 10 bases lay outside the gene matches. CDR1 SEHNR and CDR2 FQNEAQ come from the germline V gene (reference sequence). The CDR3 DNA follows: TGTGCCAGCAGCCCATCTCCGGGACAGCCCAATGAGCAGTTCTTC. Protein sequence: CASSPSPGQPNEQFF.

This clone was seen just once. DNA for the CDR3: TGTGCCAGCAGCCCCGATAGAGGGGCCAACGTCCTGACTTTC. Residues: CASSPDRGANVLTF. V is TRBV7-6 and J is TRBJ2-6, with D uncertain. With 5 bases removed from V and 4 bases from J, the gap between germline ends came to 9 bases. This CDR3 has 14 amino acids. Germline-derived CDR1 and CDR2 are SGHVS and FNYEAQ.

This clone has a single count. The chain joins TRBV10-3 to TRBJ2-7; 10 bases are shared with TRBD2. This CDR3 spans 15 amino acids. Looked up from germline, CDR1 is ENHRY and CDR2 is SYGVKD. Trimming at V came to 0 bases and at J to 4 bases, leaving 3 bases not matched to a gene. The CDR3 spells CAISESSSGGYEQYF. The DNA for the CDR3 is TGTGCCATCAGTGAGTCGTCTAGCGGGGGATACGAGCAGTACTTC.

The chain is built from TRBV7-9 and TRBJ1-2; 7 positions match TRBD1. CDR3 size: 14 residues. Germline assignment: CDR1 SEHNR and CDR2 FQNEAQ (reference sequence). J gave up 7 bases and V 7 bases, and 12 bases lay outside the gene matches. The CDR3 loop is CASNDDRATRGYTF. CDR3 coding DNA: TGTGCCAGCAACGACGACAGGGCAACGCGTGGCTACACCTTC.

The rearrangement joins TRBV9 to TRBJ1-3, with TRBD1 matching over 8 bases. Unmatched junction bases numbered 10, after V lost 4 bases and J lost 1 base. Germline assignment: CDR1 SGDLS and CDR2 YYNGEE. This CDR3 contains 17 residues. CDR3 protein: CASSSGTGGISGNTIYF. The CDR3 region has the DNA TGTGCCAGCAGCTCAGGGACAGGTGGAATATCTGGAAACACCATATATTTT.

The chain joins TRBV7-9 to TRBJ2-1; TRBD2 aligns across 10 bases. Losses at the gene ends were 5 bases for V and 8 bases for J; bases not matched to a gene: 9. Looked up from germline, CDR1 is SEHNR and CDR2 is FQNEAQ (reference sequence). This CDR3 spans 15 amino acids. CDR3 in amino acids: CASSPQGAGGHEQFF. The CDR3, as DNA: TGTGCCAGCAGCCCCCAGGGAGCGGGGGGGCATGAGCAGTTCTTC.

The chain carries TRBV9 and TRBJ2-7; possibly TRBD2 for D (6 bases). CDR3 length: 14 residues. Germline V gene sequence: CDR1 SGDLS, CDR2 YYNGEE. Trimming removed 4 bases at V and 2 bases at J, with 13 bases between. DNA for the CDR3: TGTGCCAGCAGCCCCGGGACTGTTGCCTACGAGCAGTACTTC. As protein: CASSPGTVAYEQYF.

V gene TRBV19 combines with J gene TRBJ1-6; D is unresolved. Trimming cost V 1 base and J 0 bases, with 7 bases left between them. The CDR3 extends over 16 amino acids. Germline assignment: CDR1 LNHDA and CDR2 SQIVND (reference sequence). As DNA, the CDR3 is TGTGCCAGTAGTATAGTGTTGAGCTCCTATAATTCACCCCTCCACTTT. Amino acids: CASSIVLSSYNSPLHF.